This TCR beta chain was recovered during a study of human T cells and chemical hapten exposure (dated by TCRdb to about 2021). Regarding the research as a whole: For sensitization, 2% DPC in acetone was applied to a roughly 2 cm by roughly 2 cm area of upper inner arm skin. In alopecia patients, the study followed how the peripheral blood TCR repertoire changed in vivo over primary and secondary sensitization to diphenylcyclopropenone (DPC), a hapten. The mostly female patient cohort included alopecia areata with under or over 50% scalp involvement, alopecia totalis and alopecia universalis. Blood samples were taken from patients before sensitization (week 0) and at 2, 6 and about 24 weeks after DPC sensitization. Blood for TCR sequencing was provided by twenty-nine alopecia patients at one to four time points (pre-sensitization, 2, 6 and 24 weeks). Patch testing was performed on the upper back with Finn chambers containing 0.01% DPC, and the patch tests were scored after 6 days according to International Contact Dermatitis Research Group standards. Libraries were pooled for sequencing, and variation in per-sample TCR yields was attributed mainly to small differences in library volumes within the pool. Throughout the approximately 22-week study period, patients were also given weekly therapeutic DPC doses on the scalp. Study-level results and caveats: Because all patients had alopecia, a presumed autoimmune disease, the immune response of the patients might differ from that of healthy individuals. A positive correlation was found between the number of PT1 expanded TCRs and patch test score, with significance reached at thresholds 8, 16 and 32 but not 4. DPC sensitization did not change the number of TCRs with a frequency above 1 in 1000, and there was no evidence of changes in global repertoire structure. Significantly more large CDR3 similarity clusters were formed by expanded TCRs than by pre-sensitization or healthy control sets, consistent with antigen-driven responses. After repeated subsampling, the strength of the expansion versus patch-test correlation and the threshold at which it became significant changed.

The CDR3 sequence holds 15 residues, the cysteine and phenylalanine included. Only CDR3 DNA is held: 45 bases, read in frame from base 1. Via the germline V gene, CDR1 is SGHRS and CDR2 YFSETQ. V is clipped by 0 bases and J by 4 bases, and the sequence between their germline boundaries is 12 bases long. This clonotype is a singleton in its sample. This clone's antigen is unknown. Per-base quality was not reported, and no clone a single base away is much larger than it. This specimen's time point label, interpreted: patch test 3, about 24 weeks after DPC sensitization. The treatment or condition label, as the study defines it: therapeutic diphenylcyclopropenone sensitization with weekly scalp DPC. Blood at each patch-test visit was drawn before the patch test was applied. Eligible patients were aged 18 to 70, diagnosed with alopecia, deemed suitable for DPC therapy, and excluded if pregnant. Unfractionated whole blood was collected in Tempus Blood RNA tubes, and total RNA was extracted from that blood.

The library came from RACE. The instrument given in TCRdb is NextSeq 500. During library preparation, unique molecular identifiers were attached to individual cDNA molecules so that TCRs could be counted in a quantitative, reproducible way. From each blood RNA sample, both TCR alpha and TCR beta chains were sequenced. The authors processed their data as follows. The median number of TCRs per sample was some 100,000, ranging from about 23,224 to 690,600. V, J and CDR3 annotation of the TCR reads was performed with the Decombinator software suite. Every sample was subsampled to the same number of TCRs (28,000) for the PS versus PT1 abundance plots. TCRs were defined as expanded if absent before sensitization and observed at least eight times at the 2-week time point. Starting from the raw public reads, TCRdb applied fastp trimming at Q25, assembled clones with MiXCR and retained in-frame beta chains. A single entry per CDR3 protein holds the most common genes and DNA from its merged rows. V and J calls and clone size were set by TCRdb, not the authors. This sample gives roughly 100,000 distinct CDR3 sequences in total; under 35% of them show up just once. The ten largest clones capture around 2.8% of the sample.

This specimen consisted of whole blood, obtained in connection with sensitization to the hapten diphenylcyclopropenone (DPC). This sequence uses TRBV5-1 and TRBJ2-3; no confident D gene assignment can be made. This TCR derives from a man in his forties with alopecia areata. Some clones in this sample may be carry-over from other donors' samples. The CDR3 corresponds to CASSLAPGGPDTQYF. The DNA reads TGCGCCAGCAGCTTGGCCCCCGGCGGCCCAGATACGCAGTATTTT.